This is a list of T cell receptor beta chains from one sample in a study of CD8 T cells in Susac syndrome. TCRdb processed the immunoSEQ multiplex PCR reads anew with MiXCR; each CDR3 protein has one entry. This table holds 150,000 to 250,000 distinct CDR3 sequences, more than 90% found once. The sequenced material came from CD4+ T cells from PBMCs. The receptors originated from a human donor with multiple sclerosis. The CDR3 runs from the conserved cysteine through the conserved F or W. Fields, in order: CDR3 length, V gene, J gene, D gene, clone size, CDR3 DNA, CDR3 protein. The D gene is left open where the match is weak. Size is stated for part of the rows, as once, few or many counts, or as a class when the clone is expanded.

CDR3 length: 15
V gene: TRBV15
J gene: TRBJ1-2
D gene: -
clone size: -
CDR3 DNA: TGTGCCACCAGCAGGGTTTTAGACAGCTATTATGGCTACACCTTC
CDR3 protein: CATSRVLDSYYGYTF

CDR3 length: 14
V gene: TRBV29-1
J gene: TRBJ1-3
D gene: -
clone size: -
CDR3 DNA: TGCAGCGTTGGAGGGCAGGGCGAAGGAAACACCATATATTTT
CDR3 protein: CSVGGQGEGNTIYF

CDR3 length: 14
V gene: TRBV12-3/TRBV12-4
J gene: TRBJ1-6
D gene: -
clone size: once
CDR3 DNA: TGTGCCAGCAGTTTGGACGGTGGTGATTCACCCCTCCACTTT
CDR3 protein: CASSLDGGDSPLHF

CDR3 length: 14
V gene: TRBV7-9
J gene: TRBJ2-1
D gene: -
clone size: -
CDR3 DNA: TGTGCCAGCAGCTTCCTCGGGAACCACAATGAGCAGTTCTTC
CDR3 protein: CASSFLGNHNEQFF

CDR3 length: 16
V gene: TRBV18
J gene: TRBJ2-1
D gene: -
clone size: -
CDR3 DNA: TGTGCCAGCTCACCACCCGGAGGGGGTGCCTACAATGAGCAGTTCTTC
CDR3 protein: CASSPPGGGAYNEQFF

CDR3 length: 13
V gene: TRBV7-3
J gene: TRBJ2-5
D gene: -
clone size: -
CDR3 DNA: TGTGCCAGCAGCTTAGAGACAGGAGAGACCCAGTACTTC
CDR3 protein: CASSLETGETQYF

CDR3 length: 15
V gene: TRBV27
J gene: TRBJ1-1
D gene: TRBD1
clone size: -
CDR3 DNA: TGTGCCAGCAGGGACAGGAATCCGGGACAGCTTGAAGCTTTCTTT
CDR3 protein: CASRDRNPGQLEAFF

CDR3 length: 15
V gene: TRBV11-2
J gene: TRBJ2-1
D gene: TRBD2
clone size: -
CDR3 DNA: TGTGCCAGCAGCTTATCAGCGGGGGGATACAATGAGCAGTTCTTC
CDR3 protein: CASSLSAGGYNEQFF

CDR3 length: 14
V gene: TRBV30
J gene: TRBJ2-1
D gene: TRBD2
clone size: -
CDR3 DNA: TGTGCCTTCGATCCGGGACTAGCGCGTAATGAGCAGTTCTTC
CDR3 protein: CAFDPGLARNEQFF

CDR3 length: 15
V gene: TRBV6-5
J gene: TRBJ2-1
D gene: -
clone size: -
CDR3 DNA: TGTGCCAGCATGATGGGGGGACGCTCCTACAATGAGCAGTTCTTC
CDR3 protein: CASMMGGRSYNEQFF

CDR3 length: 14
V gene: TRBV7-2
J gene: TRBJ2-5
D gene: -
clone size: -
CDR3 DNA: TGTGCCAGCAGCTTAGACGGGGCCGTAAGGACCCAGTACTTC
CDR3 protein: CASSLDGAVRTQYF

CDR3 length: 11
V gene: TRBV15
J gene: TRBJ2-7
D gene: -
clone size: -
CDR3 DNA: TGTGCCACCAGCCGCCGGAACGAGCAGTACTTC
CDR3 protein: CATSRRNEQYF

CDR3 length: 16
V gene: TRBV10-3
J gene: TRBJ2-7
D gene: TRBD1
clone size: -
CDR3 DNA: TGTGCCATTCTTTTACACAGGGGGCCAAGCTCCTACGAGCAGTACTTC
CDR3 protein: CAILLHRGPSSYEQYF

CDR3 length: 13
V gene: TRBV6-6
J gene: TRBJ1-1
D gene: -
clone size: -
CDR3 DNA: TGTGCCAGCAGTGAGACAGGGAACACTGAAGCTTTCTTT
CDR3 protein: CASSETGNTEAFF

CDR3 length: 13
V gene: TRBV20-1
J gene: TRBJ2-5
D gene: -
clone size: -
CDR3 DNA: TGCAGTGCTATCGGTCCCGAGGGTGAGACCCAGTACTTC
CDR3 protein: CSAIGPEGETQYF

CDR3 length: 15
V gene: TRBV20-1
J gene: TRBJ2-7
D gene: -
clone size: -
CDR3 DNA: TGCAGTGCTAGGTTGGGACGGAGGAGCTCCTACGAGCAGTACTTC
CDR3 protein: CSARLGRRSSYEQYF

CDR3 length: 12
V gene: TRBV19
J gene: TRBJ2-7
D gene: TRBD2
clone size: -
CDR3 DNA: TGTGCCACCCGCCCCGCTAGCGGGGAGCAGTACTTC
CDR3 protein: CATRPASGEQYF

CDR3 length: 13
V gene: TRBV5-1
J gene: TRBJ1-1
D gene: -
clone size: -
CDR3 DNA: TGCGCCAGCAGCTCCTTATGGGACACTGAAGCTTTCTTT
CDR3 protein: CASSSLWDTEAFF

CDR3 length: 15
V gene: TRBV6-6
J gene: TRBJ2-7
D gene: -
clone size: -
CDR3 DNA: TGTGCCAGCAGTTACTCCAGGGCCCCCCCCTACGAGCAGTACTTC
CDR3 protein: CASSYSRAPPYEQYF

CDR3 length: 15
V gene: TRBV3-1
J gene: TRBJ2-1
D gene: TRBD2
clone size: -
CDR3 DNA: TGTGCCAGCAGCCAAGTAGCGGGATTGGGAGGTGAGCAGTTCTTC
CDR3 protein: CASSQVAGLGGEQFF

CDR3 length: 12
V gene: TRBV29-1
J gene: TRBJ2-1
D gene: TRBD2
clone size: -
CDR3 DNA: TGCAGCGTAGCGGGGGACTACAATGAGCAGTTCTTC
CDR3 protein: CSVAGDYNEQFF

CDR3 length: 15
V gene: TRBV30
J gene: TRBJ1-4
D gene: -
clone size: -
CDR3 DNA: TGTGCCTGGAGTGTACATGGGGCAGACTGGGAAAAACTGTTTTTT
CDR3 protein: CAWSVHGADWEKLFF

CDR3 length: 15
V gene: TRBV24-1
J gene: TRBJ2-1
D gene: -
clone size: -
CDR3 DNA: TGTGCCACCAGTGACCCAGAACAGGGCTACAATGAGCAGTTCTTC
CDR3 protein: CATSDPEQGYNEQFF

CDR3 length: 13
V gene: TRBV4-1
J gene: TRBJ2-1
D gene: -
clone size: few
CDR3 DNA: TGCGCCAGCAGCCCTACCGAGGGCGCCAGCCTGTTCTTC
CDR3 protein: CASSPTEGASLFF